The 13 T cell receptor beta chains below were found in one sample sequenced in a study of T cells after yellow fever vaccination. TCRdb itself ran the 5' RACE reads through MiXCR, one entry per CDR3 protein. The profile shows 110,000 to 150,000 distinct CDR3 sequences, less than 8.5% of them singletons. Sequences were derived from CD4+ T cells sorted from PBMCs, sampled 10 days after the yellow fever booster vaccination. The receptors shown here come from a young man who received the YFV17D yellow fever vaccine.

This clonotype showed up many times. This chain connects TRBV29-1 to TRBJ1-1; TRBD1 matches 9 bases. CDR3 size: 13 residues. The V segment lost 6 bases and the J segment 5 bases; nucleotides outside the gene matches: 7. CDR1 SQVTM and CDR2 ANQGSEA come from the germline V gene. The CDR3 nucleotides read TGCAGCGTCCCCGGACAGGGGCGGACTGAAGCTTTCTTT. Residues: CSVPGQGRTEAFF.

This clonotype was seen repeatedly, ten times or more. The CDR3 protein is CASSFTGSKYYNEQFF. The CDR3 nucleotides are TGTGCCAGCTCTTTTACGGGCAGCAAATATTACAATGAGCAGTTCTTC. The V gene is TRBV25-1, the J gene TRBJ2-1; D gene ambiguous. The CDR3 spans 16 residues. V was cut by 8 bases and J by 4 bases, with 21 bases left in between. Germline values: CDR1 MGHDK, CDR2 SYGVNS. The entire variable domain, with the rest obtained from reference TRBV25-1 and TRBJ2-1, is as follows: EADIYQTPRYLVIGTGKKITLECSQTMGHDKMYWYQQDPGMELHLIHYSYGVNSTEKGDLSSESTVSRIRTEHFPLTLESARPSHTSQYLCASSFTGSKYYNEQFFGPGTRLTVL.

This clonotype has a count of ten or more. The chain joins TRBV9 to TRBJ2-3; unclear D gene. This CDR3 has 14 amino acids. The germline V and J ends were trimmed by 0 bases and 4 bases, with 9 bases remaining between them. From germline, CDR1 is SGDLS and CDR2 YYNGEE. The CDR3 sequence is CASSVAVSPDTQYF. As DNA, the CDR3 is TGTGCCAGCAGCGTAGCTGTCAGCCCAGATACGCAGTATTTT.

Concerning this clonotype: Just one base apart from a much larger clone, this may be a read error. The V call is TRBV7-9, the J call TRBJ2-5, with 7 bases identical to TRBD1. From germline, CDR1 is SEHNR and CDR2 FQNEAQ (reference sequence). Trimming at V came to 3 bases and at J to 3 bases, leaving 7 bases not matched to a gene. The CDR3 loop spans 15 amino acids. The CDR3 is CASSFVGDRKETQYF. CDR3 sequence (DNA): TGTGCCAGCAGCTTTGTGGGGGACAGAAAAGAGACCCAGTACTTC.

This clonotype was counted a few times. The CDR3 sequence is CASSLLPSENTIYF. The CDR3 DNA reads TGTGCCAGCAGTCTCCTCCCTTCGGAAAACACCATATATTTT. The chain combines TRBV12-3 or TRBV12-4 with TRBJ1-3, with D unresolved. This CDR3 has 14 residues. V shed 5 bases and J shed 6 bases, with 14 bases lying between them.

Ten or more counts support this clonotype. This chain uses TRBV5-1 with TRBJ2-3, with D possibly matching TRBD2 (6 bases). V lost 0 bases, J lost 0 bases, and 11 bases lay in between. Per the germline V gene, CDR1 is SGHRS and CDR2 is YFSETQ. This CDR3 spans 16 amino acids. The CDR3: CASSLVGGISTDTQYF. CDR3 bases: TGCGCCAGCAGCTTGGTTGGCGGGATAAGCACAGATACGCAGTATTTT.

There are many counts of this clonotype. The rearrangement uses TRBV5-1 and TRBJ2-6; no reliable D call. Germline loops: CDR1 SGHRS, CDR2 YFSETQ. CDR3 length: 13 residues. V was pared by 6 bases and J by 4 bases, with 8 bases between. The CDR3 bases are TGCGCCAGCAATTATGGAGGGGCCAACGTCCTGACTTTC. Translation: CASNYGGANVLTF.

This clonotype was seen many times. The chain employs TRBV12-3 or TRBV12-4 and TRBJ2-1; D not certain. The CDR3 consists of 11 residues. The ends were cut back, 2 bases at V and 9 bases at J, with 5 bases in the middle. The CDR3 DNA is TGTGCCAGCAGTTTATACGGTGAGCAGTTCTTC. Translated, it gives CASSLYGEQFF.

This clonotype has at least ten counts. The chain is built from TRBV3-1 and TRBJ1-1; TRBD1 matches at 7 bases. CDR3 length: 13 residues. The V segment lost 2 bases and the J segment 6 bases; nucleotides outside the gene matches: 3. CDR1 LGHDT and CDR2 YNNKEL come from the germline V gene (reference sequence). Here the CDR3 DNA reads TGTGCCAGCAGCCAAATAGGGGGCTCTGAAGCTTTCTTT. As protein: CASSQIGGSEAFF.

The table lists this clonotype with many counts. The chain combines TRBV7-6 with TRBJ2-5, with TRBD2 as a possible D gene (6 bases). CDR1 SGHVS and CDR2 FNYEAQ come from the germline V gene. CDR3 length equals 14 residues. Trimming took off 4 bases at V and 2 bases at J, with 11 bases between the two ends. The CDR3 DNA reads TGTGCCAGCAGCTCCCTAGGGAGGCAAGAGACCCAGTACTTC. Protein: CASSSLGRQETQYF.

This clonotype was seen at least ten times. The chain couples TRBV20-1 to TRBJ2-5; D perhaps matches TRBD1 (6 bases). V dropped 1 base and J dropped 3 bases, with 9 bases sitting between them. The germline V gene encodes CDR1 DFQATT and CDR2 SNEGSKA (reference sequence). CDR3 length: 13 amino acids. The CDR3 protein is CSARGQVKETQYF. For the CDR3, the DNA is TGCAGTGCTAGAGGACAGGTGAAAGAGACCCAGTACTTC.

This clonotype was seen ten or more times. The gene calls are TRBV5-1 and TRBJ1-6, with TRBD1 identical over 7 bases. V lost 3 bases, J lost 10 bases, and 10 bases stayed unmatched. Germline loops: CDR1 SGHRS, CDR2 YFSETQ. The CDR3 extends over 15 amino acids. CDR3 residues: CASSSTGAVGSPLHF. The DNA for the CDR3 is TGCGCCAGCAGCTCAACAGGGGCCGTGGGGTCACCCCTCCACTTT.

This clonotype was observed at least ten times. This sequence joins TRBV27 and TRBJ2-5; 8 positions match TRBD1. V lost 3 bases and J lost 6; bases outside the gene matches: 9. The length of the CDR3 is 15 residues. CDR1 and CDR2 (germline): MNHEY, SMNVEV (reference sequence). CDR3: CASSFGQGREKTQYF. CDR3 bases: TGTGCCAGCAGTTTCGGACAGGGTAGAGAAAAGACCCAGTACTTC.